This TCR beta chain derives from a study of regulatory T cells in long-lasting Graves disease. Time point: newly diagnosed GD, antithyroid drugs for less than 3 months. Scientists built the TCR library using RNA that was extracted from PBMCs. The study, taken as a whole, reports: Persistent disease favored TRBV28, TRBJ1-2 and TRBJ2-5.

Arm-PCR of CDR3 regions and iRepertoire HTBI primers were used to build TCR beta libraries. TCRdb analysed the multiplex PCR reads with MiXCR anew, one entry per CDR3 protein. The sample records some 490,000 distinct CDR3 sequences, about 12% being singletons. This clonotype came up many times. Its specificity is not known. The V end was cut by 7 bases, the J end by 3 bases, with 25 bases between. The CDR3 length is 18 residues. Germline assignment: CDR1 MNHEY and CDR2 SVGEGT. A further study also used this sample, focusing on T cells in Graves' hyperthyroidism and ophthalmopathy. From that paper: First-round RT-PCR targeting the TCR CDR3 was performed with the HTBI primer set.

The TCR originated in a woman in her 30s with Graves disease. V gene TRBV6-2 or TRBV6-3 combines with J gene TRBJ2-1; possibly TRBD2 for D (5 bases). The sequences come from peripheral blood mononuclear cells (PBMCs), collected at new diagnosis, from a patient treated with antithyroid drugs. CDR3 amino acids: CASTDRWGEGIGYNEQFF. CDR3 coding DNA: TGTGCCAGCACCGACCGGTGGGGAGAAGGGATCGGCTACAATGAGCAGTTCTTC.